This T cell receptor (beta chain) was sequenced for a study of T-cell reconstitution after alpha-beta-depleted transplantation in children. The study, taken as a whole, reports: Roughly two months post-transplant, alpha-beta T cells reportedly originated from several hundred graft clones that had expanded. From newly produced T cells came most of the T-cell counts and diversity one year after transplant.

Unique molecular identifiers were used in preparing the TCRbeta library. MiXCR, run by TCRdb on the PCR reads, gives a single entry per CDR3 protein. The sample consists of hundreds of thousands of distinct CDR3 sequences, around 15% of them appearing once. This clonotype was observed at least ten times. Its specificity is not known. This CDR3 has 13 residues. Germline values: CDR1 LGHNA, CDR2 YNFKEQ. Trimming left V 4 bases short and J 1 base short, with 7 bases between. The specimen comprised PBMCs, mostly from graft donor cells, sampled 360 days after TCRalphabeta/CD19-depleted stem cell transplant. The V and J genes are TRBV4-2 and TRBJ1-1; tentatively, D is TRBD1 (5 bases). This receptor was identified in a male patient between 10 and 17 years old who had a stem cell transplant for acute lymphoblastic leukemia, so the T cells may come from the graft donor. CDR3 region: CASSRGENTEAFF. The CDR3 DNA is TGTGCCAGCAGCCGAGGGGAGAACACTGAAGCTTTCTTT.